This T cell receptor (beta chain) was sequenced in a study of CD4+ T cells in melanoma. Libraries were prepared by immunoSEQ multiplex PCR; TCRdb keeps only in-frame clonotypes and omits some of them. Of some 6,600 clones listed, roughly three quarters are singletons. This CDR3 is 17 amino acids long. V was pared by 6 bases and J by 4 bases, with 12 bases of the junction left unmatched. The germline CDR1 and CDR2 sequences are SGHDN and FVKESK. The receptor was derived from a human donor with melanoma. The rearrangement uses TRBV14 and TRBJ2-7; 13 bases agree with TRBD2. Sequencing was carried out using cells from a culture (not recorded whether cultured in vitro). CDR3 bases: TGTGCCAGCAGTCCGACCACCTTGACTAGCGGGGGGTACGAGCAGTACTTC. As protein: CASSPTTLTSGGYEQYF.